Below, 2 T cell receptor beta chains from the same sample are listed, as sequenced in a study of T-cell reconstitution after alpha-beta-depleted transplantation in children. The TCRbeta library was prepared with unique molecular identifiers. TCRdb used MiXCR to reprocess the PCR reads, holding one entry per CDR3 protein. The sample yields some 450,000 distinct CDR3 sequences, roughly 43% seen once. Sequenced here: PBMCs, sampled before TCRalphabeta/CD19-depleted stem cell transplant. Receptors were obtained from a girl aged 2-10 years with aplastic anemia, due to receive a stem cell transplant.

This clonotype appeared a single time. This sequence joins TRBV9 and TRBJ2-3; D perhaps matches TRBD1 (5 bases). Germline-derived CDR1 and CDR2 are SGDLS and YYNGEE. The CDR3 extends over 14 amino acids. Trimming took 4 bases from V and 0 from J, leaving 9 bases between them. The CDR3 DNA reads TGTGCCAGCAGCTCGACAGTCAGCACAGATACGCAGTATTTT. Residues: CASSSTVSTDTQYF.

This clonotype was recorded a few times. This chain joins TRBV5-1 and TRBJ2-1; 9 bases fit TRBD2. Trimming at V came to 5 bases and at J to 8 bases, leaving 17 bases not matched to a gene. There are 17 residues in the CDR3. Germline V gene sequence: CDR1 SGHRS, CDR2 YFSETQ. For the CDR3, the DNA is TGCGCCAGCAGTTATTCGGGGGCTAGCGGGACGTTACATGAGCAGTTCTTC. It codes for CASSYSGASGTLHEQFF.